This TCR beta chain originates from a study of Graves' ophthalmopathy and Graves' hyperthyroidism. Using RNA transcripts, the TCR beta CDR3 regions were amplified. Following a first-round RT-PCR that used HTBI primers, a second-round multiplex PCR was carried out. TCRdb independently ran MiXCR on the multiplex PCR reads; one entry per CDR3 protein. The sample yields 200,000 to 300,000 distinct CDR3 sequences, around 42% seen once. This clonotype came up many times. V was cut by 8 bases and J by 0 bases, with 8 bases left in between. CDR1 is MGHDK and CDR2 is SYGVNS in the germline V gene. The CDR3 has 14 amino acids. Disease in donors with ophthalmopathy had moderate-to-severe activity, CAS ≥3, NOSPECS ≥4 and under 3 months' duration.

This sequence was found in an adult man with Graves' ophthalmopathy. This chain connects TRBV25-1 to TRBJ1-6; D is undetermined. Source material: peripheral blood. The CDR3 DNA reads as TGTGCCAGCCACAGTGGCTCCTATAATTCACCCCTCCACTTT. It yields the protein CASHSGSYNSPLHF. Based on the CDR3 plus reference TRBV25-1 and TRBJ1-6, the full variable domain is EADIYQTPRYLVIGTGKKITLECSQTMGHDKMYWYQQDPGMELHLIHYSYGVNSTEKGDLSSESTVSRIRTEHFPLTLESARPSHTSQYLCASHSGSYNSPLHFGNGTRLTVT.